This T cell receptor (beta chain) is from a study of cytomegalovirus exposure and HLA in healthy donors (dated 2017 in TCRdb). In terms of the full investigation: A later analysis indicated that the 130 or so validation repertoires were generated on the platform also employed for the 720 or so repertoires of the first cohort. To predict cytomegalovirus infection status, the study combined high-throughput TCR immunosequencing, statistical association of individual TCRs with disease status, and machine learning. The study aimed to test whether cataloging public T cell receptors could reveal signatures of past pathogen exposure. A separate validation cohort of roughly 120 different subjects was used in addition to the roughly 620-subject first cohort.

In the case of this clone: Its antigen remains undetermined. The sample holds no much larger clone one base away, and base qualities are not on file.

The paper as a whole reports these results and caveats: Cytomegalovirus status was reported to be diagnosed by the classifier with high specificity and sensitivity in both the original and validation cohorts. The validation cohort had no HLA typing available for a later analysis, so co-occurrence within that cohort was assessed over all 130 or so repertoires. The authors suggested that the approach could potentially be generalized to other disease states and immunological phenotypes. Most TCR sequences were observed very rarely across donors, whereas some public TCRs were present in many individuals. The study listed 150 to 200 TCR beta chains as associated with cytomegalovirus. A few of the identified cytomegalovirus-associated TCR beta chains were confirmed in vitro to be specific for cytomegalovirus antigens. A later analysis found that TCRs clustered in the first cohort also tended to co-occur in the 95 to 150 validation repertoires, with approximately 95% of cluster scores above 0.

The method behind the library was the immunoSEQ multiplex PCR assay. In the original analysis: To diagnose cytomegalovirus status from the catalog of TCR beta chain sequences, a statistical classification framework was built. The clones in this table, taken by TCRdb from immuneACCESS, are in-frame only. Not every clone is retained; where verified, under half of the shortfall comes from an unresolved V gene, and the cause of the rest is unknown. The D gene and trimming were derived from the DNA, and the V and J assignments and clone size from that table. The sample includes roughly 220,000 clones, with approximately 88% observed a single time. Over 12% of the sample lies in the top ten. The donors were included in the validation cohort of approximately 120 subjects, a group kept apart from the approximately 690-subject first cohort. According to the germline V gene, CDR1 reads MNHEY and CDR2 reads SVGAGI. At the junction V is shortened by 1 base and J by 6 bases; bases outside the gene matches: 7. From the cysteine up to the phenylalanine, the CDR3 has a length of 15 residues. Here the CDR3 DNA is all that survives: 45 bases in frame from base 1.

Material for sequencing was PBMCs. The V and J genes are TRBV6-5 and TRBJ2-3; 7 junctional bases match TRBD2. The sequence came from a woman in her thirties in good health and CMV-seropositive. The CDR3 protein: CASSYLAGESDTQYF. The DNA sequence reads TGTGCCAGCAGTTACTTGGCGGGGGAGTCGGATACGCAGTATTTT.